A selection of T cell receptor beta chains follows, all from one sample in a study of T-cell memory formation after mild COVID-19. TCRdb redid the calling of the 5' RACE reads with MiXCR, one entry per CDR3 protein. The sample contains 350,000 to 450,000 distinct CDR3 sequences, under 30% of which appear only once. The specimen sequenced was PBMCs or a T cell subset sorted from them (not recorded which). Receptors originate from an adult woman who had mild COVID-19 (a few samples of this study predate the infection). Cell type and time point are not known. CDR3s include the opening cysteine and the closing phenylalanine or tryptophan. The D gene is left open where the match is weak. The size of a clone is reported for some rows only, either as once, few or many, or as a class for expanded clones.

.	once	TRBV5-1	TRBJ2-3	TGCGCCAGCAGCTTGAACCAGTACACAGATACGCAGTATTTT	CASSLNQYTDTQYF
.	few	TRBV9	TRBJ2-3	TGTGCCAGCAGCTCCCCGGGCCGACCTGGTGATACGCAGTATTTT	CASSSPGRPGDTQYF
TRBD2	few	TRBV9	TRBJ2-1	TGTGCCAGCAGCGTAGTATCTCTGACTAGCGGAAACAATGAGCAGTTCTTC	CASSVVSLTSGNNEQFF
TRBD1	.	TRBV5-1	TRBJ2-5	TGCGCCAGCAGCGTGGCAGGGACAGGGGGAGAGACCCAGTACTTC	CASSVAGTGGETQYF
TRBD1	few	TRBV12-3/TRBV12-4	TRBJ1-6	TGTGCCAGCAGCCTCCGGGACAGGGGCCGGGGTTCTTCACCCCTCCACTTT	CASSLRDRGRGSSPLHF
TRBD1	.	TRBV5-1	TRBJ2-7	TGCGCCAGCAGCGCCCGGGACAGCCCGGGGGAGCAGTACTTC	CASSARDSPGEQYF
.	few	TRBV20-1	TRBJ1-1	TGCAGTGCTAGAGAGGGCAGCGAGAACACTGAAGCTTTCTTT	CSAREGSENTEAFF
.	.	TRBV3-1	TRBJ2-1	TGTGCCAGCAGCCAAGGCCCTAGCGTCTCCTACAATGAGCAGTTCTTC	CASSQGPSVSYNEQFF
TRBD2	few	TRBV7-9	TRBJ2-5	TGTGCCAGCAGCTTAGGTGGACTAGCGGTGATTCAAGAGACCCAGTACTTC	CASSLGGLAVIQETQYF
TRBD2	few	TRBV20-1	TRBJ2-7	TGCAGTGCTAGAGGGGGTAGCGGGAGCTACGAGCAGTACTTC	CSARGGSGSYEQYF
TRBD1	few	TRBV6-5	TRBJ1-1	TGTGCCAGCAGTTACTCGGCCTCGGGACAGGGGAACACTGAAGCTTTCTTT	CASSYSASGQGNTEAFF
.	once	TRBV11-2	TRBJ1-1	TGTGCCAGCAGCTTAGGGCGATCGAACACTGAAGCTTTCTTT	CASSLGRSNTEAFF
.	few	TRBV12-3/TRBV12-4	TRBJ2-7	TGTGCCAGCAGTTTGAACTGGATCCTTCGGGACGAGCAGTACTTC	CASSLNWILRDEQYF
.	.	TRBV20-1	TRBJ1-1	TGCAGTGCTACCCCCGGGGAGGGAATTGCTGAAGCTTTCTTT	CSATPGEGIAEAFF
TRBD2	.	TRBV24-1	TRBJ2-1	TGTGCCACCAGTGCCCCGGGAGGGGAGAGCTCCTACAATGAGCAGTTCTTC	CATSAPGGESSYNEQFF
TRBD2	.	TRBV15	TRBJ2-5	TGTGCCACCAGCGGGGATACCGGGACTAGCGCTCGGGAGACCCAGTACTTC	CATSGDTGTSARETQYF
.	.	TRBV7-9	TRBJ1-1	TGTGCCAGCAGCGCCTACACTGAAGCTTTCTTT	CASSAYTEAFF
.	few	TRBV7-9	TRBJ1-4	TGTGCCAGCAGCAACCCCAGCCAGAGGGAAAAACTGTTTTTT	CASSNPSQREKLFF
.	few	TRBV12-3/TRBV12-4	TRBJ2-7	TGTGCCAGCAGTTCCGGGCGGACCTACGAGCAGTACTTC	CASSSGRTYEQYF
.	.	TRBV20-1	TRBJ2-3	TGCAGTGGCACTGGGGGGGGGCTAGATACGCAGTATTTT	CSGTGGGLDTQYF
.	few	TRBV2	TRBJ2-3	TGTGCCAGCAAGACTGGGGGGCGTCAGGCAGATACGCAGTATTTT	CASKTGGRQADTQYF
TRBD1	few	TRBV12-3/TRBV12-4	TRBJ2-7	TGTGCCAGCAGTCTGGACAGGCGCTCCTACGAGCAGTACTTC	CASSLDRRSYEQYF
.	few	TRBV4-1	TRBJ2-1	TGCGCCAGCAGCCAAGAATCGGCAGGGCGGGGTGAGCAGTTCTTC	CASSQESAGRGEQFF
.	few	TRBV5-6	TRBJ2-5	TGTGCCAGCAGCTTGGTGGGGGTGAACGAGCCCCAGTACTTC	CASSLVGVNEPQYF
TRBD2	few	TRBV5-4	TRBJ2-1	TGTGCCAGCAGCTCTACGGGGGGGGCCTCCAATGAGCAGTTCTTC	CASSSTGGASNEQFF
TRBD1	.	TRBV6-2/TRBV6-3	TRBJ2-1	TGTGCCAGCAGTTTCACCGGGACAGCCTACAATGAGCAGTTCTTC	CASSFTGTAYNEQFF
.	.	TRBV14	TRBJ1-2	TGTGCCAGCAGCCAAGAGAGGGACCCCTTCTATGGCTACACCTTC	CASSQERDPFYGYTF
.	few	TRBV2	TRBJ2-6	TGTGCCAGCAGTGAAGACATCGTTTACTCTGGGGCCAACGTCCTGACTTTC	CASSEDIVYSGANVLTF
.	few	TRBV29-1	TRBJ1-4	TGCAGCGTTGAAGATCAGGTTGCAACTAATGAAAAACTGTTTTTT	CSVEDQVATNEKLFF
.	.	TRBV4-3	TRBJ1-2	TGCGCCAGCAGCCGCAAAACGGAGGACTTCTATGGCTACACCTTC	CASSRKTEDFYGYTF
.	.	TRBV7-2	TRBJ1-5	TGTGCCAGCAGCTCCCAGCCAGAGCCCCAGCATTTT	CASSSQPEPQHF
TRBD2	few	TRBV11-2	TRBJ2-4	TGTGCCAGCAGCCCTACCATTGGCGCGGGAGGCGAGTACTTC	CASSPTIGAGGEYF
.	few	TRBV5-1	TRBJ2-2	TGCGCCAGCGCCGGCCAGATGAACACCGGGGAGCTGTTTTTT	CASAGQMNTGELFF
.	once	TRBV12-3/TRBV12-4	TRBJ1-4	TGTGCCAGCAGTGAGATGAGCAGGGAAAAACTGTTTTTT	CASSEMSREKLFF
.	few	TRBV5-1	TRBJ1-1	TGCGCCAGCAGCTATGGTACAGAGAACACTGAAGCTTTCTTT	CASSYGTENTEAFF
.	.	TRBV7-3	TRBJ1-3	TGTGCCAGCAGCTTAATGAGGGAGGACACCATATATTTT	CASSLMREDTIYF
.	.	TRBV7-6	TRBJ2-2	TGTGCCAGCAGCCTCACTGGGCCTCTCCCCACCGGGGAGCTGTTTTTT	CASSLTGPLPTGELFF